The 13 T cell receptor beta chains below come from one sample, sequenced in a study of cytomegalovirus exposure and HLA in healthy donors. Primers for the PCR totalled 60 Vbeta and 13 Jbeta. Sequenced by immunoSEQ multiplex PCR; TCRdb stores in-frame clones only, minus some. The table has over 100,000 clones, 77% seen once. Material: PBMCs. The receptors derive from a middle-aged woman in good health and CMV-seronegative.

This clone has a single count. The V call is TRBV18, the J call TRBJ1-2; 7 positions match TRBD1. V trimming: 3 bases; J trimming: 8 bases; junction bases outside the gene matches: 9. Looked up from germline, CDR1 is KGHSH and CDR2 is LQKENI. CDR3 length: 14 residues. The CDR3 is CASSPKTGMEGYTF. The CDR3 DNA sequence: TGTGCCAGCTCACCGAAGACAGGGATGGAGGGCTACACCTTC.

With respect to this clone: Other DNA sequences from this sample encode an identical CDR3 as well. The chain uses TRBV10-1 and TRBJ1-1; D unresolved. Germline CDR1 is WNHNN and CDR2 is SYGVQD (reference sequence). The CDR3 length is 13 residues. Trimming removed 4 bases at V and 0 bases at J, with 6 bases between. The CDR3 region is CASSGQLNTEAFF. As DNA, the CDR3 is TGCGCCAGCAGTGGCCAGTTGAACACTGAAGCTTTCTTT.

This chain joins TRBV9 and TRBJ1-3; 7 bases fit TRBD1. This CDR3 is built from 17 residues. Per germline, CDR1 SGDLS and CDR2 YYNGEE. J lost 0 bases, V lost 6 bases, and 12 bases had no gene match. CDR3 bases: TGTGCCAGCACCCAGGGGGTAGGGCCAAACTCTGGAAACACCATATATTTT. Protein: CASTQGVGPNSGNTIYF.

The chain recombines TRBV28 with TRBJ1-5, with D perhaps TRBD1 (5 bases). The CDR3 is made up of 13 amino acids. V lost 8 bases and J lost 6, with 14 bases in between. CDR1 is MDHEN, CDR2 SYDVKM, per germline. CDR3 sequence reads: CASHAGIGQPQHF. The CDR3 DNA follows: TGTGCCAGCCACGCAGGGATCGGTCAGCCCCAGCATTTT.

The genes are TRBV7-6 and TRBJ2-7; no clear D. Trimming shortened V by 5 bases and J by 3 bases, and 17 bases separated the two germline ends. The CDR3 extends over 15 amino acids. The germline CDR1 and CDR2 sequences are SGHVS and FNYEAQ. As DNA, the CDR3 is TGTGCCAGCAGCCCGATATTATCTGCTAGCTACGAGCAGTACTTC. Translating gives CASSPILSASYEQYF.

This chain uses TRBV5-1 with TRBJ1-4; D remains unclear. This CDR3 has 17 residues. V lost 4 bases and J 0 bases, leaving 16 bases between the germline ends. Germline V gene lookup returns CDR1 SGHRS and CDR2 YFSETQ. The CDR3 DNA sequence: TGCGCCAGCAGCCCCACCGGCCCGGGTACAACTAATGAAAAACTGTTTTTT. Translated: CASSPTGPGTTNEKLFF.

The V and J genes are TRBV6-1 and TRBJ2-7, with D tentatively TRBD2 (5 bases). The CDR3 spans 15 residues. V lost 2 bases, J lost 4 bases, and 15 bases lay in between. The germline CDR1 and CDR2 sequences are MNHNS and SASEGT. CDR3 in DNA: TGTGCCAGCAGTGAATACCCCCCCGAGGGTTACGAGCAGTACTTC. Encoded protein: CASSEYPPEGYEQYF.

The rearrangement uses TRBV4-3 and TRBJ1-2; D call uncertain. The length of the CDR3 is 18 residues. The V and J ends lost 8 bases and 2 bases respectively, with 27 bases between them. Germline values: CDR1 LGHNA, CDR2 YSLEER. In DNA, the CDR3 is TGCGCCAGCTCCAGCAGCCAAGACGGACGGGCGGGAAACTATGGCTACACCTTC. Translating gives CASSSSQDGRAGNYGYTF.

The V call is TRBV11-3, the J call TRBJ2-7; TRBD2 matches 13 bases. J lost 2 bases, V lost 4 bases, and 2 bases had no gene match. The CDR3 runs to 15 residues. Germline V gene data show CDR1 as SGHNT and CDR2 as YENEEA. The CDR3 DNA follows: TGTGCCAGCAGCTACGGGACTAGCGGGACCTACGAGCAGTACTTC. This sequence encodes CASSYGTSGTYEQYF.

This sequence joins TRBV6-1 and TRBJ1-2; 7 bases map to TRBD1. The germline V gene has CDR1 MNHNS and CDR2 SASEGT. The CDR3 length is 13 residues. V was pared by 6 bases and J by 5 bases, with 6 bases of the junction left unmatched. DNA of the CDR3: TGTGCCAGCAGACTGGACAGGACTTATGGCTACACCTTC. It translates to CASRLDRTYGYTF.

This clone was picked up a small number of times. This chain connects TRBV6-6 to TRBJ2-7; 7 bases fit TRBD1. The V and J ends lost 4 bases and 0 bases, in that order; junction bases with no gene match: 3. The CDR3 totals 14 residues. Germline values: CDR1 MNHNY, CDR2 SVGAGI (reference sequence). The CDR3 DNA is TGTGCCAGCAGTTCGGGGACAGCCTCCTACGAGCAGTACTTC. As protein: CASSSGTASYEQYF.

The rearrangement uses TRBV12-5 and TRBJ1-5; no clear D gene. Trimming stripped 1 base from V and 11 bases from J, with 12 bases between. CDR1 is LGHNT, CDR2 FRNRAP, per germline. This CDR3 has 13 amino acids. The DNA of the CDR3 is TGTGCTAGTGGTTTGGACGGGCGCGGGGCCCAGCATTTT. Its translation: CASGLDGRGAQHF.

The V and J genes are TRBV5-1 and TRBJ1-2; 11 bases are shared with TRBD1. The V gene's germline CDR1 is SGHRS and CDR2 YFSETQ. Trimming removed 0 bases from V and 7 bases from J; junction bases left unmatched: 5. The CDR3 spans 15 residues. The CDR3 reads CASSLGTGGASGYTF. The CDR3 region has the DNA TGCGCCAGCAGCTTGGGGACAGGGGGCGCTTCTGGCTACACCTTC.